Listed below are T cell receptor beta chains from one sample, sequenced in a study of cytomegalovirus exposure and HLA in healthy donors. Profiled with immunoSEQ multiplex PCR; TCRdb holds only in-frame clones, not every one. The data hold about 200,000 clones, with 70% to 80% observed a single time. The sequenced sample was PBMCs. The source of these receptors is a male donor in good health and CMV-seropositive. Each CDR3 is given with its conserved first and last residue.

j_call cdr3_length v_call cdr3_aa
TRBJ2-7 12 TRBV30 CAWNRPPSEQYF
TRBJ1-6 13 TRBV7-2 CASSRHRDSPLHF
TRBJ2-3 16 TRBV6-6 CASSYPLAGDTDTQYF
TRBJ2-7 15 TRBV7-2 CASSFGRGQGYEQYF
TRBJ2-5 14 TRBV30 CAHTRTSGKETQYF
TRBJ2-2 16 TRBV18 CASSLFVDPGAGELFF
TRBJ1-1 16 TRBV5-8 CASSSLQRGLNTEAFF
TRBJ2-3 15 TRBV6-6 CASRDGLAGTDTQYF
TRBJ1-1 14 TRBV6-5 CASSYAHPSTEAFF
TRBJ1-1 14 TRBV15 CATSRDTGNTEAFF
TRBJ2-3 17 TRBV7-3 CASRSRATVSSTDTQYF
TRBJ1-5 12 TRBV28 CATYRGDQPQHF
TRBJ1-2 15 TRBV5-1 CASSLEAGTNYGYTF
TRBJ2-2 15 TRBV4-2 CASSLGQGVGGELFF
TRBJ2-7 16 TRBV5-1 CASSLTPVGSSYEQYF
TRBJ2-7 15 TRBV5-1 CASSLRLAEHYEQYF
TRBJ1-1 15 TRBV7-9 CASSLNTQGASEAFF
TRBJ1-4 13 TRBV19 CASSRAGGEKLFF
TRBJ2-7 17 TRBV9 CASSAGAGGPHPYEQYF
TRBJ2-4 17 TRBV28 CASIPGLAGIAKNIQYF
TRBJ2-5 13 TRBV4-3 CASSQDTRETQYF
TRBJ2-1 15 TRBV19 CAGRRIAGAYNEQFF
TRBJ2-5 14 TRBV28 CASSGFPRGEAQYF
TRBJ2-1 14 TRBV11-2 CASSPVGGVNEQFF
TRBJ1-1 11 TRBV2 CASSVGQEAFF
TRBJ2-7 14 TRBV27 CASSRSESSYEQYF
TRBJ2-1 18 TRBV7-8 CASSLGYSSLSSYNEQFF
TRBJ2-2 16 TRBV14 CASSQDDKAGTGELFF
TRBJ2-5 16 TRBV7-2 CASSLNYRGQGETQYF
TRBJ2-7 11 TRBV5-1 CASTTGHEQYF
TRBJ2-1 19 TRBV7-9 CASSNQGLAGGISYNEQFF
TRBJ1-1 14 TRBV6-6 CASTPGIRNTEAFF
TRBJ1-1 14 TRBV7-9 CSSSSMQANTEAFF
TRBJ1-1 15 TRBV5-6 CASSFRRRGNTEAFF
TRBJ2-7 13 TRBV5-1 CASGTASSYEQYF
TRBJ2-7 17 TRBV5-3 CARSSPDREDRTGEQYF
TRBJ2-1 16 TRBV7-9 CASSRIPGHPSDEQFF
TRBJ2-3 15 TRBV5-6 CASSFSSYGTDTQYF
TRBJ2-1 14 TRBV27 CASSDLSSYNEQFF
TRBJ1-1 18 TRBV12-5 CASGLRQGASSMNTEAFF
TRBJ2-2 15 TRBV5-1 CASSFVAGGTGELFF
TRBJ1-1 13 TRBV5-1 CASSLGRNTEAFF
TRBJ1-2 16 TRBV5-1 CASSNSRDRGLYGYTF
TRBJ1-5 14 TRBV5-4 CASSRTGSNQPQHF
TRBJ2-3 18 TRBV1 CTSSQEVSGDGLTDTQYF
TRBJ2-1 16 TRBV5-5 CASSLFSDYTYNEQFF
TRBJ2-1 16 TRBV9 CASSVAGGLLYNEQFF
TRBJ2-4 17 TRBV30 CAWKGLAGGLAKNIQYF
TRBJ2-7 15 TRBV4-3 CASSQEVWQDYEQYF
TRBJ1-3 15 TRBV7-3 CASSLGQGSQDTIYF
TRBJ1-1 11 TRBV6-6 CASRAGPEAFF
TRBJ1-2 14 TRBV7-2 CASSSDTGNYGYTF
TRBJ1-6 18 TRBV5-1 CASSLDRRLSSYNSPLHF
TRBJ1-2 12 TRBV18 CASRTGDSGYTF
TRBJ1-3 12 TRBV7-2 CASGSNRAWAYF
TRBJ2-5 17 TRBV9 CASSVGNGGKVGETQYF
TRBJ2-7 16 TRBV7-9 CASSLGTSGRSYEQYF
TRBJ1-5 14 TRBV5-6 CASSLRQGDQPQHF
TRBJ2-7 16 TRBV27 CASGSMAVSRSYEQYF
TRBJ2-7 13 TRBV7-6 CASGTGGVREQYF